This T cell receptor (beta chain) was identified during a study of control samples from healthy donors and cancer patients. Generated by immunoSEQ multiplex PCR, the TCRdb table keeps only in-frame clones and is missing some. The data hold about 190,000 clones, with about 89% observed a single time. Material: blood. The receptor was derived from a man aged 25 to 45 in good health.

CDR3 coding DNA: TGTGCCAGCAGCTTAGGGTCGGTTTTCCAGCGGATCCGAGATGGCTACACCTTC. It encodes CASSLGSVFQRIRDGYTF. The chain links TRBV11-2 to TRBJ1-2, with D unclear. Germline V lookup: CDR1 SGHAT, CDR2 FQNNGV. The CDR3 is made up of 18 amino acids. V shed 1 base and J shed 6 bases, with 24 bases lying between them.